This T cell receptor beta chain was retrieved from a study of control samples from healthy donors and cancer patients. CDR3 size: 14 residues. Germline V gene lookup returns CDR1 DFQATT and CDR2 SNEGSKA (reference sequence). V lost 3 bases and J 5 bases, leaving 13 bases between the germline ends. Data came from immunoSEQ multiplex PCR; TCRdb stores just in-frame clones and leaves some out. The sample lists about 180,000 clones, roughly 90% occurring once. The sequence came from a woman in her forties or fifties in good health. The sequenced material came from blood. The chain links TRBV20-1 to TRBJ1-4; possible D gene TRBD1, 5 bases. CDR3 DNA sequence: TGCAGTGCTAGTAAGTCGAGACAGAATGAAAAACTGTTTTTT. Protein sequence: CSASKSRQNEKLFF.